The 10 T cell receptor beta chains given below trace back to one sample, sequenced in a study of T-cell memory formation after mild COVID-19. Using its own MiXCR run on the 5' RACE reads, TCRdb lists one record per CDR3 protein. The repertoire holds fewer than 250,000 distinct CDR3 sequences, with 18% as singletons. The sample was PBMCs or a T cell subset sorted from them (not recorded which). These receptors were taken from an adult woman who had mild COVID-19 (a few samples of this study predate the infection). Cell type and time point are not known.

This clonotype has a handful of counts. The chain recombines TRBV14 with TRBJ2-7; D may be TRBD1 or TRBD2 (5 bases each). V dropped 3 bases and J dropped 5 bases, with 11 bases sitting between them. In germline, CDR1 is SGHDN, CDR2 FVKESK. The CDR3 is 13 amino acids. This chain's CDR3 is CASSHLRGHEQYF. DNA of the CDR3: TGTGCCAGCAGCCACCTTCGGGGCCACGAGCAGTACTTC.

This clonotype was picked up many times. This sequence joins TRBV7-9 and TRBJ2-3, with 8 bases that match TRBD2. The germline CDR1 and CDR2 sequences are SEHNR and FQNEAQ (reference sequence). This CDR3 contains 15 residues. V lost 5 bases to trimming and J lost 0 bases; unmatched junction nucleotides: 4. Here the CDR3 reads CASSPKRGSTDTQYF. As DNA, the CDR3 is TGTGCCAGCAGCCCTAAGCGGGGGAGCACAGATACGCAGTATTTT.

V and J are TRBV20-1 and TRBJ2-3; D remains ambiguous. Germline assignment: CDR1 DFQATT and CDR2 SNEGSKA (reference sequence). The length of the CDR3 is 14 residues. V lost 0 bases, J lost 0 bases, and 7 bases lay in between. The CDR3 DNA follows: TGCAGTGCTAGAGATCAAATGAGCACAGATACGCAGTATTTT. It encodes CSARDQMSTDTQYF.

This clonotype appeared a few times. The chain employs TRBV7-3 and TRBJ2-5; maybe TRBD2 (6 bases). The CDR3 covers 13 residues. The germline gives CDR1 SGHTA, CDR2 FQGTGA. Trimming pared 5 bases from V and 5 bases from J, leaving 12 bases between. CDR3 nucleotides: TGTGCCAGCAGCAACGGGGGTTGGGAGACCCAGTACTTC. This sequence encodes CASSNGGWETQYF.

The chain is built from TRBV30 and TRBJ2-6; the D gene is possibly TRBD1 (5 bases). The V end lost 4 bases, the J end lost 1 base, and 8 bases lay between the germline ends. The CDR3 is 14 residues long. Germline values: CDR1 GTSNPN, CDR2 SVGIG (reference sequence). CDR3 sequence: CAWTYRSGANVLTF. The DNA for the CDR3 is TGTGCCTGGACTTACAGGTCTGGGGCCAACGTCCTGACTTTC.

To note about this clonotype: This likely comes from a read error, as the CDR3 has no conserved phenylalanine or tryptophan at its end. The V and J genes are TRBV18 and TRBJ2-7; 9 positions agree with TRBD1. Trimming cost V 1 base and J 6 bases; bases outside gene matches: 4. Per germline, CDR1 KGHSH and CDR2 LQKENI. This CDR3 has 14 amino acids. In nucleotides, the CDR3 is TGTGCCAGCTCACCACTCCGGGACAGGGTCGAGCAGTACTCC. Its translation: CASSPLRDRVEQYS.

This clonotype was seen only a few times. This chain joins TRBV5-1 and TRBJ1-6; D call uncertain. The germline CDR1 and CDR2 sequences are SGHRS and YFSETQ. V lost 0 bases and J 7 bases, leaving 5 bases between the germline ends. The length of the CDR3 is 13 residues. CDR3 coding DNA: TGCGCCAGCAGCTTGGAAAGGAATTCACCCCTCCACTTT. Translated, it gives CASSLERNSPLHF.

The chain joins TRBV12-3 or TRBV12-4 to TRBJ1-1; D unresolved. The CDR3 totals 17 residues. V was shortened by 0 bases and J by 0 bases, with 14 bases between the two germline ends. The CDR3 protein is CASSLALGSIMNTEAFF. The CDR3, as DNA: TGTGCCAGCAGTTTAGCCCTAGGCAGTATCATGAACACTGAAGCTTTCTTT.

This clonotype was detected only a few times. This sequence joins TRBV2 and TRBJ1-3, with D unclear. Germline V gene sequence: CDR1 SNHLY, CDR2 FYNNEI. The V gene lost 3 bases and the J gene lost 4 bases, with 10 bases spanning the gap. The CDR3 runs 14 residues. CDR3 residues: CASSDRLAGNTIYF. The CDR3 nucleotides read TGTGCCAGCAGTGACAGACTGGCCGGAAACACCATATATTTT.

This clonotype was seen at least ten times. The chain uses TRBV12-3 or TRBV12-4 and TRBJ2-1, with TRBD2 matching 10 bases. This CDR3 is 14 amino acids long. Trimming cost V 6 bases and J 6 bases; bases outside gene matches: 5. The CDR3 is CASRLAGIINEQFF. CDR3 in DNA: TGTGCCAGCAGACTAGCGGGGATTATCAATGAGCAGTTCTTC.